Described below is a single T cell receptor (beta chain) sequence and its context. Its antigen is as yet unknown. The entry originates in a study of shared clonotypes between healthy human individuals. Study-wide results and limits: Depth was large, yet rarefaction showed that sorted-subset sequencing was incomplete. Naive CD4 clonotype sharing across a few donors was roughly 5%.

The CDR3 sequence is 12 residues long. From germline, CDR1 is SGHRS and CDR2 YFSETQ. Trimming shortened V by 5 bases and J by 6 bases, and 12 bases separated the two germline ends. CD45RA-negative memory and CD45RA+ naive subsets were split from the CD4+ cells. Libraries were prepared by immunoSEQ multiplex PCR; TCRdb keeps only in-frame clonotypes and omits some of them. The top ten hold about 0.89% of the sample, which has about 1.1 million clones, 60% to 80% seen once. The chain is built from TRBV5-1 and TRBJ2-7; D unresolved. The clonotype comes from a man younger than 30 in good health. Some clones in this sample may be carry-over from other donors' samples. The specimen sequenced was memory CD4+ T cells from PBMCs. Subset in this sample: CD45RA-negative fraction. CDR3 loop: CASRPDWGEQYF. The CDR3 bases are TGCGCCAGCAGACCTGATTGGGGCGAGCAGTACTTC.